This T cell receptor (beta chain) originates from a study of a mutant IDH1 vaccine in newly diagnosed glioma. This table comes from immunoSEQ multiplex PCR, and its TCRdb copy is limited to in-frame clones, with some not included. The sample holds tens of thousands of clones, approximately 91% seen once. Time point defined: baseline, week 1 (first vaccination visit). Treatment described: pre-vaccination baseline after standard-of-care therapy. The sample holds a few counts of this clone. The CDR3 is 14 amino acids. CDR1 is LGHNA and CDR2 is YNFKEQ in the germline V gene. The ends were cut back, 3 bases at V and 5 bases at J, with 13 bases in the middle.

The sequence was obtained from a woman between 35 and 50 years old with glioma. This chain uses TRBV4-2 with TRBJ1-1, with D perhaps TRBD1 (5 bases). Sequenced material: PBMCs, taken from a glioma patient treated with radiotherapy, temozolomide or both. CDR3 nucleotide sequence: TGTGCCAGCAGCCAGGTCAGGGACCAGACTGAAGCTTTCTTT. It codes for CASSQVRDQTEAFF.